This TCR beta chain is from a study of blood T cell repertoires in COVID-19. Trimming cost V 10 bases and J 7 bases; bases outside gene matches: 14. The CDR3 extends over 15 amino acids. Germline V gives CDR1 MGHRA, CDR2 YSYEKL. Under the authors' procedure: Reference gene primer amplification in the assay estimated nucleated cell counts. The repertoire was sequenced with immunoSEQ multiplex PCR; TCRdb's copy has only in-frame clones and lacks some. The V and J calls and clone size were taken over from that table, and D and trimming were inferred from the DNA. The sample has some 74,000 clones, about nine tenths seen once. One Seattle source followed patients from active infection through their disease course.

The sequenced sample was peripheral blood. This TCR derives from a man in his fifties or sixties with COVID-19, enrolled during active disease. The chain is built from TRBV4-1 and TRBJ2-1, with TRBD2 matching 9 bases. The CDR3 region has the DNA TGCGCCACCCGGTCGGGTAGCGGGAGTAAAAATGAGCAGTTCTTC. It encodes CATRSGSGSKNEQFF.